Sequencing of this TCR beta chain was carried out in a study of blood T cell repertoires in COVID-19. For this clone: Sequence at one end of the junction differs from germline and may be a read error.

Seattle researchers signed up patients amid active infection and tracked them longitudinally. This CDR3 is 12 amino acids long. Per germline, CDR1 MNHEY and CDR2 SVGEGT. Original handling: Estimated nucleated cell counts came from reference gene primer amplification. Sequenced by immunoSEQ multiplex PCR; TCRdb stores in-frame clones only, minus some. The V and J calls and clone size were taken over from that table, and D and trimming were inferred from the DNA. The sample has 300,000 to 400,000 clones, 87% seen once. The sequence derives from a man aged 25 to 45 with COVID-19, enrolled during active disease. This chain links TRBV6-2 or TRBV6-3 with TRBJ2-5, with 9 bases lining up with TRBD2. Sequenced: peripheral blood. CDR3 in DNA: TGTGCCAGCAGTTACGGGGGGGGACTAGCCGACTTC. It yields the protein CASSYGGGLADF.